The 3 T cell receptor beta chains below come from one sample, sequenced in a study of post-analysis software for immune sequencing data. Antigen specificity for these receptors is unknown. Findings and limits, study-wide: Higher frequency in patients than in controls was seen for five TRBV segments, with TRBV5-6, TRBV5-1 and TRBV20-1 among them.

The TCR beta cDNA libraries carried unique molecular identifiers. A single record per CDR3 protein comes from TCRdb applying MiXCR to the PCR reads. The data contain roughly 540,000 distinct CDR3 sequences, around 31% of them seen just once; the ten biggest clones take up 4.5% to 7.5%. The material sequenced was blood. These receptors were collected from a girl aged 2-17 years with multiple sclerosis.

This clonotype was counted only a few times. The CDR3 DNA reads as TGTGCCAGCAGCTCGGGACTAGCGGGGGGGCTCTCCTACGAGCAGTACTTC. Its protein is CASSSGLAGGLSYEQYF. This chain uses TRBV7-6 with TRBJ2-5; 16 nucleotides align to TRBD2. Near its end, the DNA agrees better with TRBJ2-7, so the J call may be wrong. CDR3 length: 17 amino acids. Germline-derived CDR1 and CDR2 are SGHVS and FNYEAQ.

The J gene is TRBJ2-1, the V gene TRBV20-1; 8 positions match TRBD1. The CDR3 has 14 residues. V shed 5 bases, J shed 4 bases, and the junction held 7 bases outside the gene matches. CDR1 is DFQATT and CDR2 is SNEGSKA in the germline V gene (reference sequence). CDR3 residues: CSASDRAYYNEQFF. In DNA form, the CDR3 reads TGCAGTGCTTCGGACAGGGCCTATTACAATGAGCAGTTCTTC.

The chain carries TRBV12-3 or TRBV12-4 and TRBJ1-1; D ambiguous. This CDR3 has 16 amino acids. The V and J ends lost 6 bases and 0 bases respectively, with 17 bases between them. The CDR3 DNA follows: TGTGCCAGCAGCCCGGGAAGGCGGGCCATGAACACTGAAGCTTTCTTT. As protein: CASSPGRRAMNTEAFF.